The 25 T cell receptor beta chains listed next were all sequenced from one sample in a study of cytomegalovirus exposure and HLA in healthy donors. PCR amplification relied on 60 Vbeta primers (plus 13 Jbeta primers). Clones were read by immunoSEQ multiplex PCR, and TCRdb kept only the in-frame ones, dropping some. The sample carries approximately 150,000 clones, approximately 85% recorded once. The sample was PBMCs. These receptors were obtained from a woman in her forties in good health and CMV-seronegative.

In its sample, this clone was seen a few times. The genes are TRBV9 and TRBJ2-7; 10 nucleotides agree with TRBD1. The CDR3 extends over 14 amino acids. V shed 2 bases and J 4 bases; nucleotides not matched to a gene: 3. Germline assignment: CDR1 SGDLS and CDR2 YYNGEE. CDR3 in DNA: TGTGCCAGCAGCGTGACAGGGGGCCTTTACGAGCAGTACTTC. It specifies CASSVTGGLYEQYF.

In this sample, this clone turned up once. This chain links TRBV5-1 with TRBJ2-3; D remains ambiguous. Germline V CDR1 and CDR2: SGHRS, YFSETQ. There are 14 residues in the CDR3. Trimming left V 4 bases short and J 6 bases short, with 15 bases between. This CDR3 is CASSTAQFRDTQYF. The CDR3 nucleotides read TGCGCCAGCAGCACTGCGCAATTTCGGGATACGCAGTATTTT.

The V and J genes are TRBV6-1 and TRBJ1-1; D gene uncertain. Per germline, CDR1 MNHNS and CDR2 SASEGT. The CDR3 has 13 amino acids. The germline V and J ends were trimmed by 4 bases and 3 bases, with 9 bases remaining between them. CDR3 sequence: CASSGHGDTEAFF. In DNA, the CDR3 is TGTGCCAGCAGTGGCCACGGGGACACTGAAGCTTTCTTT.

This chain links TRBV27 with TRBJ1-3; possible D gene TRBD1, 5 bases. The V gene's germline CDR1 is MNHEY and CDR2 SMNVEV (reference sequence). The CDR3 sequence is 15 residues long. V was clipped by 0 bases and J by 6 bases, with 12 bases between them. CDR3 residues: CASSLSGPRSNTIYF. The CDR3 DNA sequence: TGTGCCAGCAGTTTATCGGGGCCCCGGTCAAACACCATATATTTT.

The chain carries TRBV2 and TRBJ2-3, with TRBD1 identical over 8 bases. Germline CDR1 is SNHLY and CDR2 is FYNNEI. The CDR3 is 15 amino acids. J gave up 0 bases and V 8 bases, and 7 bases lay outside the gene matches. CDR3 in amino acids: CASGGQDTSTDTQYF. CDR3 nucleotides: TGTGCCAGCGGGGGACAGGACACTAGCACAGATACGCAGTATTTT. The full variable domain, with the rest looked up from reference TRBV2 and TRBJ2-3, is EPEVTQTPSHQVTQMGQEVILRCVPISNHLYFYWYRQILGQKVEFLVSFYNNEISEKSEIFDDQFSVERPDGSNFTLKIRSTKLEDSAMYFCASGGQDTSTDTQYFGPGTRLTVL.

The chain couples TRBV6-5 to TRBJ2-6; the match to TRBD2 covers 7 bases. Germline CDR1 is MNHEY and CDR2 is SVGAGI. This CDR3 spans 16 amino acids. V shed 0 bases and J 2 bases; nucleotides not matched to a gene: 1. CDR3 region: CASSYSGTTGANVLTF. In nucleotides, the CDR3 is TGTGCCAGCAGTTACTCGGGGACTACTGGGGCCAACGTCCTGACTTTC.

This sequence joins TRBV2 and TRBJ1-4; D is uncertain. The V gene lost 8 bases and the J gene lost 8 bases, with 15 bases spanning the gap. The germline gives CDR1 SNHLY, CDR2 FYNNEI. The CDR3 consists of 13 residues. CDR3 nucleotides: TGTGCCAGCCGCGGTGGGTCTCCAGAAAAACTGTTTTTT. Residues: CASRGGSPEKLFF.

CDR3 coding DNA: TGTGCCAGTAGTATTTTAATGGGGGGAGGAACCTATGAGCAGTTCTTC. Protein: CASSILMGGGTYEQFF. V gene TRBV19 combines with J gene TRBJ2-1; the D gene is possibly TRBD2 (6 bases). V lost 3 bases and J lost 8, with 20 bases in between. The CDR3 sequence is 16 residues long. Germline CDR1 and CDR2: LNHDA and SQIVND (reference sequence).

V gene TRBV4-2 combines with J gene TRBJ2-5; 12 nucleotides match TRBD2. Germline CDR1 is LGHNA and CDR2 is YNFKEQ. Trimming took 4 bases from V and 2 from J; bases not matched to a gene: 5. The CDR3 sequence is 16 residues long. The chain's CDR3 is CASSLRLAGAQETQYF. The CDR3 DNA sequence: TGTGCCAGCAGCCTTAGACTAGCGGGAGCACAAGAGACCCAGTACTTC.

The genes are TRBV27 and TRBJ2-2, with 8 nucleotides matching TRBD2. Germline values: CDR1 MNHEY, CDR2 SMNVEV (reference sequence). V shed 0 bases and J 6 bases; nucleotides not matched to a gene: 18. The CDR3 sequence is 20 residues long. CDR3 sequence reads: CASSLSRSGSDGVGSGELFF. CDR3 coding DNA: TGTGCCAGCAGTTTATCACGAAGCGGGAGTGACGGGGTCGGTTCCGGGGAGCTGTTTTTT.

This clone was observed a single time. This chain joins TRBV5-1 and TRBJ2-3, with 13 nucleotides matching TRBD2. The CDR3 has 15 amino acids. CDR1 and CDR2 (germline): SGHRS, YFSETQ. Trimming took 4 bases from V and 4 from J; bases not matched to a gene: 3. The CDR3 region is CASSTGLAGADTQYF. CDR3 coding DNA: TGCGCCAGCAGCACTGGACTAGCGGGAGCAGATACGCAGTATTTT.

This sequence joins TRBV4-1 and TRBJ1-5; 8 positions match TRBD1. Trimming took 1 base from V and 7 from J; bases not matched to a gene: 9. CDR1 MGHRA and CDR2 YSYEKL come from the germline V gene. This CDR3 spans 16 amino acids. The chain's CDR3 is CASSQVGGQGGQPQHF. Here the CDR3 DNA reads TGCGCCAGCAGCCAAGTAGGAGGACAGGGCGGGCAGCCCCAGCATTTT.

The chain uses TRBV5-1 and TRBJ2-5; 11 positions agree with TRBD2. The CDR3 is 17 residues long. The V gene's germline CDR1 is SGHRS and CDR2 YFSETQ. V was pared by 4 bases and J by 5 bases, with 13 bases of the junction left unmatched. As DNA, the CDR3 is TGCGCCAGCAGCCCCGGGACTAGCGGTCCGGGGTGGGAGACCCAGTACTTC. Protein: CASSPGTSGPGWETQYF. The whole variable domain, remainder taken from reference TRBV5-1 and TRBJ2-5, is KAGVTQTPRYLIKTRGQQVTLSCSPISGHRSVSWYQQTPGQGLQFLFEYFSETQRNKGNFPGRFSGRQFSNSRSEMNVSTLELGDSALYLCASSPGTSGPGWETQYFGPGTRLLVL.

The genes are TRBV28 and TRBJ2-7, with 8 bases fitting TRBD1. V gave up 6 bases and J gave up 3 bases; unmatched junction bases: 13. The CDR3 has 16 amino acids. The germline V gene has CDR1 MDHEN and CDR2 SYDVKM. The CDR3 DNA follows: TGTGCCAGCAGCTTGGGGGGCGGACAGGGAATCTACGAGCAGTACTTC. Translation: CASSLGGGQGIYEQYF. Filled out from reference TRBV28 and TRBJ2-7, the complete variable domain reads DVKVTQSSRYLVKRTGEKVFLECVQDMDHENMFWYRQDPGLGLRLIYFSYDVKMKEKGDIPEGYSVSREKKERFSLILESASTNQTSMYLCASSLGGGQGIYEQYFGPGTRLTVT.

Regarding this clone: At one end the junction does not follow the germline gene, possibly because of a read error. The identical CDR3 is also encoded by other nucleotide sequences in the sample. The chain carries TRBV7-6 and TRBJ1-4, with 7 bases lining up with TRBD1. The CDR3 runs to 15 residues. Germline V gene data show CDR1 as SGHVS and CDR2 as FNYEAQ. The CDR3 here is CASSSWTGDNEKLFF. The CDR3, as DNA: TGTGCCAGCAGCTCATGGACAGGAGATAATGAAAAACTGTTTTTC.

This clone was observed once. The V gene is TRBV6-5, the J gene TRBJ1-5; D unresolved. The ends were cut back, 5 bases at V and 6 bases at J, with 5 bases in the middle. CDR3 length equals 11 residues. The V gene's germline CDR1 is MNHEY and CDR2 SVGAGI. The CDR3 region has the DNA TGTGCCAGCAGTCCGGGTCAGCCCCAGCATTTT. It codes for CASSPGQPQHF.

The chain uses TRBV11-3 and TRBJ1-4, with D tentatively TRBD1 (5 bases). This CDR3 is built from 14 residues. Trimming took off 1 base at V and 4 bases at J, with 7 bases between the two ends. The V gene's germline CDR1 is SGHNT and CDR2 YENEEA. CDR3: CASSLGQSNEKLFF. The CDR3 DNA reads TGTGCCAGCAGCTTAGGACAGAGTAATGAAAAACTGTTTTTT.

Comment on this clone: At one end, the junction sequence differs from germline, possibly due to a read error. This chain connects TRBV7-9 to TRBJ2-3, with D perhaps matching TRBD1 (6 bases). In germline, CDR1 is SEHNR, CDR2 FQNEAQ (reference sequence). The CDR3 spans 15 residues. CDR3 bases: TGTTCCAGCAGCTTAAGGCAGGGGAGCACAGATACGCAGTATTTT. This codes for CSSSLRQGSTDTQYF.

This clone has just a few counts. CDR3 DNA: TGTGCCAGCAGCCAAGCTGTGGAGGGGGCCATGGAGACCCAGTACTTC. Encoded protein: CASSQAVEGAMETQYF. The rearrangement joins TRBV4-2 to TRBJ2-5; possible D gene TRBD1, 7 bases. Germline V CDR1 and CDR2: LGHNA, YNFKEQ. Trimming took off 1 base at V and 5 bases at J, with 17 bases between the two ends. The length of the CDR3 is 16 residues.

The CDR3 coding sequence is TGTGCCAGCAGTTTAGGCCTAGCGGGCTACGAGCAGTACTTC. Translated, it gives CASSLGLAGYEQYF. The chain couples TRBV27 to TRBJ2-7; 8 nucleotides line up with TRBD2. Trimming at V came to 2 bases and at J to 3 bases, leaving 3 bases not matched to a gene. This CDR3 comprises 14 residues. Germline values: CDR1 MNHEY, CDR2 SMNVEV (reference sequence).

The genes are TRBV7-9 and TRBJ2-7; unclear D gene. The CDR3 extends over 13 amino acids. With 1 base removed from V and 1 base from J, the gap between germline ends came to 5 bases. Germline V gene lookup returns CDR1 SEHNR and CDR2 FQNEAQ (reference sequence). The CDR3 reads CASSLVLSYEQYF. CDR3 sequence (DNA): TGTGCCAGCAGCTTAGTCCTTTCCTACGAGCAGTACTTC. The whole variable domain, remainder taken from reference TRBV7-9 and TRBJ2-7, is DTGVSQNPRHKITKRGQNVTFRCDPISEHNRLYWYRQTLGQGPEFLTYFQNEAQLEKSRLLSDRFSAERPKGSFSTLEIQRTEQGDSAMYLCASSLVLSYEQYFGPGTRLTVT.

CDR3 loop: CASSRQVYEQYF. CDR3 in DNA: TGTGCCAGCAGTCGACAGGTTTACGAGCAGTACTTC. V gene TRBV2 combines with J gene TRBJ2-5, with D perhaps matching TRBD1 (6 bases). The assigned J gene may be wrong: the sequence end matches TRBJ2-7 better. The CDR3 has 12 amino acids. From germline, CDR1 is SNHLY and CDR2 FYNNEI.

The DNA of the CDR3 is TGTGCCAGCAGCCGCGGACAGATTACCTACGAGCAGTACTTC. Amino acid sequence: CASSRGQITYEQYF. The chain couples TRBV6-5 to TRBJ2-7, with D perhaps TRBD1 (6 bases). Trimming took 6 bases from V and 2 from J, leaving 14 bases between them. This CDR3 has 14 residues. CDR1 MNHEY and CDR2 SVGAGI come from the germline V gene.

The V and J genes are TRBV28 and TRBJ2-2; no reliable D call. Germline V gives CDR1 MDHEN, CDR2 SYDVKM. Trimming stripped 3 bases from V and 2 bases from J, with 4 bases between. This CDR3 is 13 amino acids long. The CDR3 DNA is TGTGCCAGCAGTTTTAGAAACACCGGGGAGCTGTTTTTT. Translation gives CASSFRNTGELFF. Filled out from reference TRBV28 and TRBJ2-2, the complete variable domain reads DVKVTQSSRYLVKRTGEKVFLECVQDMDHENMFWYRQDPGLGLRLIYFSYDVKMKEKGDIPEGYSVSREKKERFSLILESASTNQTSMYLCASSFRNTGELFFGEGSRLTVL.

The rearrangement uses TRBV12-2 and TRBJ2-1; the D call of TRBD2 is as the table states it, not checked on the DNA. TRBV12-2 is a pseudogene locus. This CDR3 is built from 17 residues. The CDR3 DNA reads as TGTGCAAGTCGCTCCCAACTAACGGGGAGCTCCTACAATGAGCAGTTCTTC. Residues: CASRSQLTGSSYNEQFF.